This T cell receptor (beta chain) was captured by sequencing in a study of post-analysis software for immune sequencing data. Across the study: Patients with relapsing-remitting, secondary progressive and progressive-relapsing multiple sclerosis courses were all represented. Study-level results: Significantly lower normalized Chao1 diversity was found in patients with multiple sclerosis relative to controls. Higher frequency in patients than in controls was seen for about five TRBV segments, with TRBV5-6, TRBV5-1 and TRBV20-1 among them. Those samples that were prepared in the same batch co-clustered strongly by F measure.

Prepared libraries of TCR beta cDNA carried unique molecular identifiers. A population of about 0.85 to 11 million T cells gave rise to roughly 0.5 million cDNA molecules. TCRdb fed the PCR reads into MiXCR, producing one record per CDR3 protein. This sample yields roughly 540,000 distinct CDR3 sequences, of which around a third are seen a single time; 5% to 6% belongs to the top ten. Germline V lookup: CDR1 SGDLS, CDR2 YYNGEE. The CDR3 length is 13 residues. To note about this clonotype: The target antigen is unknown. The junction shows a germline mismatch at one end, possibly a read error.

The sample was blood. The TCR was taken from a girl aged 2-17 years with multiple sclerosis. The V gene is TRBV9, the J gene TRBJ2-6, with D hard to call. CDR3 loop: CAGSSLGANVLTF. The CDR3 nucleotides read TGTGCCGGCAGCTCCCTAGGGGCCAACGTCCTGACTTTC.